The 13 T cell receptor beta chains reported below all come from one sample, sequenced in a study of metastatic and nonmetastatic thyroid tumors. Before thyroid surgery, none of the patients had received any treatment. TCRdb re-called the PCR reads with MiXCR. The table shows some 40,000 clones, with over 15% occurring only once. Sequences were obtained from tumor tissue. The source of these receptors is a female donor with papillary thyroid cancer or a benign thyroid nodule (not recorded which). Some clones in this sample may be carry-over from other donors' samples.

This clone showed up many times. The chain employs TRBV5-1 and TRBJ2-3; D remains ambiguous. This CDR3 has 14 residues. Germline CDR1 SGHRS, CDR2 YFSETQ. The germline V and J ends were trimmed by 4 bases and 2 bases, with 11 bases remaining between them. The CDR3 DNA reads TGCGCCAGCAGCGGTGGGTCACACACAGATACGCAGTATTTT. Protein: CASSGGSHTDTQYF.

The table lists this clone with a few counts. The rearrangement links TRBV27 to TRBJ2-1, with a possible D match to TRBD1 (7 bases). Germline V gives CDR1 MNHEY, CDR2 SMNVEV (reference sequence). The CDR3 spans 15 residues. Trimming took off 7 bases at V and 7 bases at J, with 20 bases between the two ends. CDR3 DNA: TGTGCCAGCACTAGGGGGCAGGCGACTAGAAATGAGCAGTTCTTC. Protein sequence: CASTRGQATRNEQFF.

The table lists this clone with many counts. The chain employs TRBV5-1 and TRBJ2-5, with 8 bases lining up with TRBD1. The CDR3 is made up of 16 amino acids. The junction had 9 bases not matched to a gene; V was cut back by 4 bases and J by 1 base. CDR1 is SGHRS and CDR2 is YFSETQ in the germline V gene. This chain's CDR3 is CASSQGAGTIQETQYF. CDR3 bases: TGCGCCAGCAGCCAGGGGGCAGGCACGATCCAAGAGACCCAGTACTTC.

A remark on this clone: This sequence may be a read error, since a much larger clone differs from it by one base. The chain uses TRBV6-5 and TRBJ2-2, with no clear D. CDR1 is MNHEY and CDR2 is SVGAGI in the germline V gene. This CDR3 spans 15 amino acids. The DNA for the CDR3 is TGTGTCAGCAGTTACCGGACGGCGAACACCGGGGAGCTGTTTTTT. Translated, it gives CVSSYRTANTGELFF.

This clone showed up many times. The J gene is TRBJ1-5, the V gene TRBV28; D is unclear. Germline CDR1 reads MDHEN; CDR2 reads SYDVKM. V was pared by 2 bases and J by 3 bases, with 8 bases between. This CDR3 is 14 amino acids long. CDR3 protein: CASSLVQNNQPQHF. Here the CDR3 DNA reads TGTGCCAGCAGTTTAGTACAGAACAATCAGCCCCAGCATTTT.

This clone was seen a handful of times. This could be a read error, since a much larger clone is one nucleotide away. Additional DNA sequences in this sample encode the identical CDR3. CDR3 bases: TGCGCCAGCAGCGTAGTGGCCTTCGCTGGAAACACCGGGGAGCTGTTTTTT. Protein sequence: CASSVVAFAGNTGELFF. This chain links TRBV9 with TRBJ2-2; D is ambiguous. Germline V CDR1 and CDR2: SGDLS, YYNGEE. The CDR3 totals 17 residues.

This clone was seen ten or more times. This sequence joins TRBV20-1 and TRBJ1-1, with D perhaps matching TRBD1 (6 bases). V lost 1 base and J lost 7, with 10 bases in between. Germline assignment: CDR1 DFQATT and CDR2 SNEGSKA (reference sequence). The CDR3 is 12 residues long. The chain's CDR3 is CSARGRGGEAFF. The CDR3 coding sequence is TGCAGTGCTAGAGGTCGAGGGGGTGAAGCTTTCTTT.

This clone was detected many times. This chain connects TRBV6-1 to TRBJ2-1; D ambiguous. The V end lost 1 base, the J end lost 7 bases, and 11 bases lay between the germline ends. This CDR3 has 14 residues. Germline V gives CDR1 MNHNS, CDR2 SASEGT. DNA for the CDR3: TGTGCCAGCAGTGAAGATGGGATTTGGAATGAGCAGTTCTTC. Translated: CASSEDGIWNEQFF.

In its sample, this clone was seen many times. The chain recombines TRBV7-9 with TRBJ1-2; 10 bases are a match to TRBD1. Germline V CDR1 and CDR2: SEHNR, FQNEAQ (reference sequence). The trim removed 4 bases at V and 7 bases at J, leaving 0 bases unmatched. CDR3 length: 12 residues. CDR3 region: CASSWDRGGYTF. The DNA for the CDR3 is TGTGCCAGCAGCTGGGACAGGGGTGGCTACACCTTC.

The table lists this clone with a count of one. The chain is built from TRBV7-9 and TRBJ2-1; D perhaps matches TRBD2 (6 bases). From germline, CDR1 is SEHNR and CDR2 FQNEAQ (reference sequence). CDR3 size: 13 residues. The V gene lost 5 bases and the J gene lost 9 bases, with 14 bases spanning the gap. The CDR3 here is CASSQDLGGEQFF. The CDR3 nucleotides read TGTGCCAGCAGCCAAGATTTGGGGGGTGAGCAGTTCTTC.

This clone was observed many times. The chain is built from TRBV2 and TRBJ1-1; D possibly corresponds to TRBD1 (5 bases). Trimming cost V 6 bases and J 2 bases, with 16 bases left between them. The CDR3 spans 15 residues. The germline V gene encodes CDR1 SNHLY and CDR2 FYNNEI. The CDR3 region is CASSEPGQANTEAFF. DNA of the CDR3: TGTGCCAGCAGCGAGCCGGGGCAGGCAAACACTGAAGCTTTCTTT.

This clone was detected ten times or more. The gene calls are TRBV7-2 and TRBJ2-7; TRBD2 matches 11 bases. The CDR3 loop spans 15 amino acids. The V segment lost 4 bases and the J segment 3 bases; nucleotides outside the gene matches: 5. Germline values: CDR1 SGHTA, CDR2 FQGNSA. Here the CDR3 reads CASSSRLAGNYEQYF. As DNA, the CDR3 is TGTGCCAGCAGCTCCCGACTAGCGGGGAACTACGAGCAGTACTTC.

As regards this clone: At one of its ends the junction is not consistent with the germline gene, which may arise from a read error. The J gene is TRBJ1-2, the V gene TRBV25-1; D is undetermined. Germline V lookup: CDR1 MGHDK, CDR2 SYGVNS. CDR3 length: 13 residues. In DNA, the CDR3 is TGTGCCATCAGTCTGGTGACTAACTATGGCTACACCTTC. As protein: CAISLVTNYGYTF.